The 27 T cell receptor beta chains below come from one sample, sequenced in a study of identical twins. From the 5' RACE reads, TCRdb called clonotypes with MiXCR, one entry per CDR3 protein. The table lists fewer than 250,000 distinct CDR3 sequences, 6.5% to 9% of them singletons. The sample was also linked to a second study, of yellow fever vaccine responses in identical twins.

The sequencing sample was made of CD8+ T cells sorted from blood. These receptors were taken from a woman younger than 30 in good health.

This clonotype was recorded at least ten times. The chain combines TRBV5-5 with TRBJ2-1, with a possible D match to TRBD1 (6 bases). CDR3 size: 16 residues. Trimming took 4 bases from V and 0 from J, leaving 14 bases between them. CDR1 SGHKS and CDR2 YYEKEE come from the germline V gene (reference sequence). This CDR3 is CASSRMTGSSYNEQFF. CDR3 DNA: TGTGCCAGCAGCCGCATGACAGGTAGCTCCTACAATGAGCAGTTCTTC.

This clonotype was picked up many times. The rearrangement links TRBV5-6 to TRBJ2-1; TRBD1 matches at 8 bases. The V gene end was trimmed by 6 bases and the J gene end by 8 bases; junction bases not matched to a gene: 13. Germline values: CDR1 SGHDT, CDR2 YYEEEE. This CDR3 has 15 residues. The CDR3 DNA is TGTGCCAGCATTGGAGCAGGGGGCCGCCGCCATGAGCAGTTCTTC. Translation: CASIGAGGRRHEQFF.

Only a few counts were recorded for this clonotype. The chain links TRBV20-1 to TRBJ1-4, with D possibly TRBD1 on 6 matching bases. The CDR3 totals 12 residues. Germline lookup yields CDR1 DFQATT and CDR2 SNEGSKA (reference sequence). V lost 5 bases and J lost 10, with 14 bases in between. CDR3 nucleotide sequence: TGCAGTGCTCTGTGGGGGCTTGGAAAACTGTTTTTT. It yields the protein CSALWGLGKLFF.

This clonotype was seen a few times. This chain connects TRBV3-1 to TRBJ2-2; D gene unclear. This CDR3 spans 13 amino acids. The V gene's germline CDR1 is LGHDT and CDR2 YNNKEL (reference sequence). V shed 1 base and J shed 7 bases, with 7 bases lying between them. The CDR3 DNA reads as TGTGCCAGCAGCCAAGGTCGTGGCGGGGAGCTGTTTTTT. Translating it yields CASSQGRGGELFF.

This clonotype occurred a few times. The rearrangement links TRBV7-6 to TRBJ2-3; D gene uncertain. CDR1 is SGHVS, CDR2 FNYEAQ, per germline. Deletions cut 1 base from V and 0 bases from J, with 8 bases between. The CDR3 covers 15 residues. CDR3: CASSLVSTSTDTQYF. As DNA, the CDR3 is TGTGCCAGCAGCTTAGTGTCAACTAGCACAGATACGCAGTATTTT.

This clonotype appeared many times. The chain has TRBV4-1 and TRBJ2-7; D could derive from TRBD1 or TRBD2 (5 bases each). The V gene lost 1 base and the J gene lost 5 bases, with 12 bases spanning the gap. The CDR3 consists of 14 residues. The germline V gene encodes CDR1 MGHRA and CDR2 YSYEKL. The CDR3 loop is CASSQAGRTHEQYF. The CDR3 DNA reads as TGCGCCAGCAGCCAAGCGGGACGCACTCACGAGCAGTACTTC.

The table lists this clonotype with many counts. The chain carries TRBV7-9 and TRBJ1-1, with no clear D. CDR3 length: 14 residues. The V gene's germline CDR1 is SEHNR and CDR2 FQNEAQ (reference sequence). The germline V and J ends were trimmed by 1 base and 6 bases, with 12 bases remaining between them. The CDR3 bases are TGTGCCAGCAGCTTAGTTGTGAACGGAGCTGAAGCTTTCTTT. Translation: CASSLVVNGAEAFF.

The rearrangement joins TRBV12-3 or TRBV12-4 to TRBJ2-1; 8 nucleotides match TRBD1. Losses at the gene ends were 6 bases for V and 5 bases for J; bases not matched to a gene: 12. The CDR3 covers 16 residues. DNA for the CDR3: TGTGCCAGCAGGGGGGCTGGACAGGGAACGCACAATGAGCAGTTCTTC. Translation gives CASRGAGQGTHNEQFF.

The chain is built from TRBV20-1 and TRBJ2-7, with 8 bases aligning to TRBD2. Germline V gene sequence: CDR1 DFQATT, CDR2 SNEGSKA (reference sequence). V lost 5 bases, J lost 9 bases, and 15 bases stayed unmatched. CDR3 size: 14 residues. Here the CDR3 DNA reads TGCAGTGCTGAAGGGTGGCGTAGCGGGGTTCCGCAGTACGTC. Residues: CSAEGWRSGVPQYV.

The chain has TRBV4-2 and TRBJ1-2; 7 bases map to TRBD1. V dropped 4 bases and J dropped 5; count of bases not matched to a gene: 28. Germline CDR1 is LGHNA and CDR2 is YNFKEQ. The CDR3 has 21 amino acids. The CDR3 here is CASSRGTEIRINGGLFYGYTF. The CDR3 nucleotides read TGTGCCAGCAGCCGAGGGACAGAAATTCGTATTAACGGAGGACTTTTTTATGGCTACACCTTC.

This clonotype was found a few times. The genes are TRBV7-2 and TRBJ2-7, with D perhaps TRBD1 or TRBD2 (5 bases each). Trimming cost V 4 bases and J 2 bases, with 12 bases left between them. In germline, CDR1 is SGHTA, CDR2 FQGNSA. The CDR3 covers 14 residues. CDR3 nucleotide sequence: TGTGCCAGCAGCTGGGGACCGCTGACCTACGAGCAGTACTTC. As protein: CASSWGPLTYEQYF.

This clonotype has a count of ten or more. The genes are TRBV5-1 and TRBJ1-5; TRBD1 aligns across 9 bases. After removal of 4 bases from V and 6 bases from J, the junction contained 8 bases not matched to a gene. The CDR3 has 15 amino acids. CDR1 is SGHRS and CDR2 is YFSETQ in the germline V gene. The CDR3 loop is CASSLGTGKGQPQHF. In nucleotides, the CDR3 is TGCGCCAGCAGCCTAGGGACAGGGAAAGGTCAGCCCCAGCATTTT.

This clonotype has more than one count but fewer than ten. The chain has TRBV4-2 and TRBJ2-1; D may correspond to TRBD1 or TRBD2 (5 bases each). V lost 2 bases and J 4 bases, leaving 21 bases between the germline ends. The CDR3 spans 18 residues. Per the germline V gene, CDR1 is LGHNA and CDR2 is YNFKEQ. The CDR3 region is CASSQWRSSWGLYNEQFF. The CDR3 DNA reads TGTGCCAGCAGCCAATGGCGAAGTTCGTGGGGGTTATACAATGAGCAGTTCTTC.

This clonotype was counted between two and nine times. V usage is TRBV5-4 and J usage is TRBJ2-4, with a weak D call TRBD1 (6 bases). Germline CDR1 and CDR2: SGHNT and YYREEE (reference sequence). With 0 bases removed from V and 3 bases from J, the gap between germline ends came to 22 bases. This CDR3 has 19 residues. CDR3 sequence (DNA): TGTGCCAGCAGCTTGGTAGCGACAGGCCCAATTTGGGACAAAAACATTCAGTACTTC. This sequence encodes CASSLVATGPIWDKNIQYF.

This clonotype was recorded at least ten times. The rearrangement uses TRBV3-1 and TRBJ2-3; D call uncertain. V was cut by 0 bases and J by 10 bases, with 11 bases left in between. Germline CDR1 and CDR2: LGHDT and YNNKEL (reference sequence). The CDR3 contains 13 residues. In nucleotides, the CDR3 is TGTGCCAGCAGCCAAGATATAGGCATCCCGCAGTATTTT. As protein: CASSQDIGIPQYF.

This clonotype was counted between two and nine times. V is TRBV20-1 and J is TRBJ1-2, with D unresolved. V gave up 4 bases and J gave up 4 bases, with 22 bases separating them. This CDR3 spans 16 amino acids. Per the germline V gene, CDR1 is DFQATT and CDR2 is SNEGSKA (reference sequence). The CDR3 loop is CSATTTRDLPPYGYTF. CDR3 DNA: TGCAGTGCTACTACAACAAGAGACCTACCCCCCTATGGCTACACCTTC.

This clonotype was recorded a few times. V is TRBV7-9 and J is TRBJ2-1; D is ambiguous. Trimming removed 2 bases at V and 9 bases at J, with 5 bases between. The V gene's germline CDR1 is SEHNR and CDR2 FQNEAQ (reference sequence). This CDR3 contains 11 residues. The CDR3 sequence: CASSLSFEQFF. In DNA form, the CDR3 reads TGTGCCAGCAGCTTATCTTTTGAGCAGTTCTTC.

This clonotype was recorded a few times. The chain is built from TRBV5-1 and TRBJ2-4; 9 nucleotides align to TRBD1. V shed 4 bases, J shed 0 bases, and the junction held 11 bases outside the gene matches. CDR3 length: 18 residues. Germline-derived CDR1 and CDR2 are SGHRS and YFSETQ. The CDR3 loop is CASSPGTGPLLAKNIQYF. The CDR3 DNA follows: TGCGCCAGCAGCCCGGGGACAGGGCCGCTACTAGCCAAAAACATTCAGTACTTC.

V gene TRBV12-3 or TRBV12-4 combines with J gene TRBJ2-7; 7 bases fit TRBD2. This CDR3 comprises 15 residues. V dropped 6 bases and J dropped 0; count of bases not matched to a gene: 8. Here the CDR3 reads CASSSGTIDSYEQYF. The CDR3 bases are TGTGCCAGCAGCTCCGGGACTATAGACTCCTACGAGCAGTACTTC.

This clonotype has just a few counts. The V and J genes are TRBV13 and TRBJ1-1; D not certain. V gave up 8 bases and J gave up 1 base, with 14 bases separating them. The germline CDR1 and CDR2 sequences are PRHDT and FYEKMQ (reference sequence). This CDR3 is 14 amino acids long. The CDR3, as DNA: TGTGCCAGCGGACCCAGGACGGGGAACACTGAAGCTTTCTTT. Translation: CASGPRTGNTEAFF.

The genes are TRBV7-9 and TRBJ1-2, with a tentative D call TRBD1 (5 bases). Germline V gene lookup returns CDR1 SEHNR and CDR2 FQNEAQ (reference sequence). Trimming stripped 5 bases from V and 7 bases from J, with 14 bases between. The CDR3 extends over 13 amino acids. This chain's CDR3 is CASSPLGGSGYTF. The CDR3 coding sequence is TGTGCCAGCAGCCCGCTGGGGGGTTCTGGCTACACCTTC.

The chain uses TRBV6-4 and TRBJ2-1, with 16 bases aligning to TRBD2. The germline CDR1 and CDR2 sequences are MRHNA and SNTAGT. The length of the CDR3 is 22 residues. The V gene end was trimmed by 0 bases and the J gene end by 5 bases; junction bases not matched to a gene: 16. The CDR3: CASSDSAPPTGTSGRGNNEQFF. CDR3 in DNA: TGTGCCAGCAGTGACTCCGCGCCCCCCACCGGGACTAGCGGGAGGGGAAACAATGAGCAGTTCTTC.

This clonotype was detected many times. The chain is built from TRBV28 and TRBJ2-1; 10 nucleotides align to TRBD1. V shed 3 bases, J shed 5 bases, and the junction held 16 bases outside the gene matches. The CDR3 consists of 19 residues. Germline lookup yields CDR1 MDHEN and CDR2 SYDVKM. The CDR3 DNA follows: TGTGCCAGCAGTTTCCTCGTTAACCCGGACAGGGGGACCGACAATGAGCAGTTCTTC. This encodes CASSFLVNPDRGTDNEQFF.

This rearrangement joins TRBV24-1 to TRBJ2-1, with D possibly being TRBD2 (5 bases). The germline V gene has CDR1 KGHDR and CDR2 SFDVKD. Trimming cost V 5 bases and J 1 base, with 11 bases left between them. The CDR3 extends over 15 amino acids. The CDR3 DNA is TGTGCCACCAGTGGCCATAGCGCTTCCTACAATGAGCAGTTCTTC. Amino acid sequence: CATSGHSASYNEQFF.

This chain links TRBV9 with TRBJ2-1; 7 bases are shared with TRBD2. Trimming took 0 bases from V and 7 from J; bases not matched to a gene: 4. Germline assignment: CDR1 SGDLS and CDR2 YYNGEE. The CDR3 totals 14 residues. The CDR3 reads CASSVVSSGNEQFF. In nucleotides, the CDR3 is TGTGCCAGCAGCGTAGTCTCTAGCGGTAATGAGCAGTTCTTC.

Regarding this clonotype: Relative to the germline gene, one junction end is altered; a read error may explain this. The chain links TRBV11-2 to TRBJ2-1, with D possibly called TRBD1 or TRBD2 (6 bases each). CDR1 SGHAT and CDR2 FQNNGV come from the germline V gene. The CDR3 sequence is 14 residues long. CDR3 DNA sequence: TGTACCAGCAGCCCCCTGGAGGGGGGCAATGAGCAGTTCTTC. This sequence encodes CTSSPLEGGNEQFF. The entire variable domain, with the rest obtained from reference TRBV11-2 and TRBJ2-1, is as follows: EAGVAQSPRYKIIEKRQSVAFWCNPISGHATLYWYQQILGQGPKLLIQFQNNGVVDDSQLPKDRFSAERLKGVDSTLKIQPAKLEDSAVYLCTSSPLEGGNEQFFGPGTRLTVL.

This clonotype was recorded a few times. V and J are TRBV20-1 and TRBJ1-2, with TRBD1 identical over 10 bases. Germline CDR1 DFQATT, CDR2 SNEGSKA (reference sequence). The ends lost 0 bases at V and 4 bases at J; junction bases unmatched: 8. The CDR3 length is 16 residues. The CDR3 spells CSARDLGTGVLYGYTF. CDR3 DNA sequence: TGCAGTGCTAGAGATCTCGGGACAGGGGTCCTCTATGGCTACACCTTC.